The 17 T cell receptor beta chains in this list originate from one sample, sequenced in a study of OX40 agonist ivuxolimab in advanced cancers. Assay: immunoSEQ multiplex PCR; the TCRdb copy retains only in-frame clones and omits some. This table has about 52,000 clones, 80% to 90% appearing once. Sequenced material: CD4+ or CD8+ T cells sorted from blood, taken in a trial of the OX40 agonist ivuxolimab. These receptor sequences come from an adult with an advanced solid tumor such as melanoma, head and neck, liver or kidney cancer.

This clone came up a few times. The chain uses TRBV2 and TRBJ1-2, with a possible D match to TRBD1 (5 bases). The CDR3 length is 13 residues. CDR1 and CDR2 from the germline V gene are SNHLY and FYNNEI. Trimming took 6 bases from V and 5 from J, leaving 13 bases between them. CDR3 sequence reads: CASRGLRGYGYTF. The CDR3 region has the DNA TGTGCCAGCAGGGGTCTAAGGGGTTATGGCTACACCTTC. Full variable domain (missing parts from reference TRBV2 and TRBJ1-2): EPEVTQTPSHQVTQMGQEVILRCVPISNHLYFYWYRQILGQKVEFLVSFYNNEISEKSEIFDDQFSVERPDGSNFTLKIRSTKLEDSAMYFCASRGLRGYGYTFGSGTRLTVV.

The chain recombines TRBV11-1 with TRBJ1-2, with TRBD1 identical over 8 bases. The length of the CDR3 is 14 residues. Germline-derived CDR1 and CDR2 are SGHAT and FQDESV (reference sequence). Unmatched junction bases numbered 6, after V lost 5 bases and J lost 4 bases. CDR3 sequence reads: CASSRDRTSYGYTF. The CDR3 DNA sequence: TGTGCCAGCAGCCGGGACAGGACCTCCTATGGCTACACCTTC.

The chain employs TRBV19 and TRBJ2-3, with D unclear. This CDR3 has 14 amino acids. The V gene's germline CDR1 is LNHDA and CDR2 SQIVND (reference sequence). V lost 8 bases to trimming and J lost 5 bases, with 17 bases between them. The CDR3 loop reads CASSQRTSRDTQYF. DNA for the CDR3: TGTGCCAGTTCCCAGCGTACTTCACGAGATACGCAGTATTTT.

The genes are TRBV9 and TRBJ1-5; D might be TRBD1 (5 bases). Between the trimmed V and J ends, which lost 6 bases and 6 bases, there was a span of 16 bases. CDR1 is SGDLS, CDR2 YYNGEE, per germline. The CDR3 has 14 amino acids. In nucleotides, the CDR3 is TGTGCCAGCACCCCGGGGGGGGTAGGTCAGCCCCAGCATTTT. Its protein product is CASTPGGVGQPQHF.

The chain recombines TRBV2 with TRBJ2-7; D call uncertain. Trimming stripped 5 bases from V and 4 bases from J, with 6 bases between. The CDR3 sequence is 11 residues long. CDR1 and CDR2 (germline): SNHLY, FYNNEI. CDR3 in amino acids: CASSNRYEQYF. CDR3 DNA: TGTGCCAGCAGTAACAGATACGAGCAGTACTTC.

The chain couples TRBV11-2 to TRBJ2-7, with no clear D. V lost 5 bases and J lost 6, with 26 bases in between. Germline-derived CDR1 and CDR2 are SGHAT and FQNNGV. The CDR3 length is 17 residues. The CDR3 DNA reads as TGTGCCAGCAGCACGAACCCCCCGGGCCGTGGGTTGGGCGAGCAGTACTTC. Its translation: CASSTNPPGRGLGEQYF.

The chain links TRBV27 to TRBJ1-2, with TRBD1 identical over 7 bases. Trimming at V came to 2 bases and at J to 6 bases, leaving 9 bases not matched to a gene. The CDR3 spans 15 residues. The germline V gene encodes CDR1 MNHEY and CDR2 SMNVEV (reference sequence). The CDR3 coding sequence is TGTGCCAGCAGTTTAGGGGCAGGGGGAGAGGATGGCTACACCTTC. This gives the protein CASSLGAGGEDGYTF.

The chain is built from TRBV6-1 and TRBJ1-2; unclear D gene. This CDR3 spans 15 amino acids. CDR1 is MNHNS and CDR2 is SASEGT in the germline V gene. Between the trimmed V and J ends, which lost 7 bases and 4 bases, there was a span of 19 bases. The CDR3 loop reads CASITGPSKIYGYTF. The CDR3 coding sequence is TGTGCCAGCATCACTGGCCCCTCCAAAATCTATGGCTACACCTTC.

V is TRBV7-9 and J is TRBJ1-2; D may be TRBD1 (6 bases). CDR3 length: 17 amino acids. Deletions cut 2 bases from V and 0 bases from J, with 16 bases between. Germline V gene data show CDR1 as SEHNR and CDR2 as FQNEAQ (reference sequence). The CDR3 sequence is CASSLSSGELTNYGYTF. The DNA for the CDR3 is TGTGCCAGCAGCTTAAGTTCAGGGGAATTAACTAACTATGGCTACACCTTC.

V and J are TRBV14 and TRBJ2-7; TRBD1 matches at 8 bases. The CDR3 loop spans 13 amino acids. With 4 bases clipped from V and 3 bases from J, the junction kept 2 bases outside the gene matches. Germline assignment: CDR1 SGHDN and CDR2 FVKESK. CDR3 amino acids: CASSRDRIYEQYF. The CDR3 nucleotides read TGTGCCAGCAGCCGGGACAGGATCTACGAGCAGTACTTC.

This rearrangement joins TRBV7-3 to TRBJ2-6, with a weak D call TRBD1 (5 bases). CDR1 is SGHTA and CDR2 is FQGTGA in the germline V gene. Trimming removed 1 base at V and 0 bases at J, with 16 bases between. The CDR3 spans 19 residues. The CDR3 region has the DNA TGTGCCAGCAGCTTAAAGGGTCAGAGGACAAGCTCTGGGGCCAACGTCCTGACTTTC. This gives the protein CASSLKGQRTSSGANVLTF.

The V call is TRBV18, the J call TRBJ1-5; possibly TRBD1 for D (5 bases). The CDR3 totals 14 residues. Germline CDR1 is KGHSH and CDR2 is LQKENI. Trimming shortened V by 2 bases and J by 2 bases, and 7 bases separated the two germline ends. CDR3 bases: TGTGCCAGCTCACCAGCCAGGGGCAATCAGCCCCAGCATTTT. Protein product: CASSPARGNQPQHF.

The genes are TRBV6-1 and TRBJ1-1; no reliable D call. The V end was cut by 2 bases, the J end by 0 bases, with 13 bases between. This CDR3 is built from 16 residues. Germline V lookup: CDR1 MNHNS, CDR2 SASEGT. DNA for the CDR3: TGTGCCAGCAGTGAACCTAGAGTCTTCCTGAACACTGAAGCTTTCTTT. Translation gives CASSEPRVFLNTEAFF.

V gene TRBV18 combines with J gene TRBJ1-1, with D perhaps TRBD1 (5 bases). CDR1 and CDR2 from the germline V gene are KGHSH and LQKENI. V was shortened by 1 base and J by 4 bases, with 19 bases between the two germline ends. The CDR3 has 17 residues. The CDR3 is CASSPRMQGESGTEAFF. CDR3 nucleotides: TGTGCCAGCTCACCACGTATGCAGGGAGAATCTGGCACTGAAGCTTTCTTT.

V is TRBV30 and J is TRBJ2-3; perhaps TRBD2 as D (6 bases). Between the trimmed V and J ends, which lost 3 bases and 3 bases, there was a span of 10 bases. The CDR3 loop spans 13 amino acids. Germline V gives CDR1 GTSNPN, CDR2 SVGIG (reference sequence). CDR3 in DNA: TGTGCCTGGAGCGGGGGTCAAACAGATACGCAGTATTTT. It yields the protein CAWSGGQTDTQYF. The full variable domain, in which reference TRBV30 and TRBJ2-3 provide the parts outside the CDR3, is SQTIHQWPATLVQPVGSPLSLECTVEGTSNPNLYWYRQAAGRGLQLLFYSVGIGQISSEVPQNLSASRPQDRQFILSSKKLLLSDSGFYLCAWSGGQTDTQYFGPGTRLTVL.

This clone occurred a few times. This rearrangement joins TRBV5-4 to TRBJ1-6; 9 positions match TRBD1. This CDR3 spans 15 amino acids. Germline CDR1 reads SGHNT; CDR2 reads YYREEE (reference sequence). Trimming removed 4 bases from V and 8 bases from J; junction bases left unmatched: 7. The CDR3 DNA is TGTGCCAGCAGCCACGCGACAGGGGGATATTCACCCCTCCACTTT. Protein product: CASSHATGGYSPLHF.

J is TRBJ2-3 and V is TRBV18; 7 bases map to TRBD2. The CDR3 is 16 residues long. After removal of 1 base from V and 0 bases from J, the junction contained 4 bases not matched to a gene. Germline V lookup: CDR1 KGHSH, CDR2 LQKENI. The DNA for the CDR3 is TGTGCCAGCTCACCACTCGCTAGCGGTAGCACAGATACGCAGTATTTT. This translates into CASSPLASGSTDTQYF.